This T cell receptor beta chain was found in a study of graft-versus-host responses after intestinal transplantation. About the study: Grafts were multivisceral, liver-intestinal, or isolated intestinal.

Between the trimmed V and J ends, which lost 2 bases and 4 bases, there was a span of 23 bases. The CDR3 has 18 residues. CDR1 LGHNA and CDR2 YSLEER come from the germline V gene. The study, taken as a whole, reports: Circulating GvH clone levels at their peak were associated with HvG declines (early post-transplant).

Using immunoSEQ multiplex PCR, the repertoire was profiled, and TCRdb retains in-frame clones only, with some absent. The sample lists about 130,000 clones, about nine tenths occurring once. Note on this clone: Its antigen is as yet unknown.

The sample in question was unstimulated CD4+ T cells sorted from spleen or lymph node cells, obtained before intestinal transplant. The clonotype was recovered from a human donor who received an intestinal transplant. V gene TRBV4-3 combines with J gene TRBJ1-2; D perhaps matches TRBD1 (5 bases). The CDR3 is CASSQSWGEGHRGYGYTF. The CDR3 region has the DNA TGCGCCAGCAGCCAAAGTTGGGGCGAGGGCCACAGAGGCTATGGCTACACCTTC.